This paragraph reports one T cell receptor (beta chain). Antigen unknown. The CDR3 runs 11 residues. Germline CDR1 and CDR2: LGHNT and FRNRAP. V dropped 8 bases and J dropped 6 bases, with 10 bases sitting between them. An immunoSEQ assay, version v3.0, was performed at survey level. Using immunoSEQ multiplex PCR, the repertoire was profiled, and TCRdb retains in-frame clones only, with some absent. Among 20,000 to 30,000 clones listed, about 86% were seen once. These data come from a study of long-term antiretroviral therapy in people with HIV. Study-level points and caveats: On ART adherence, viral resistance or therapy changes, no data were available. Clonal populations expanded prior to ART predominated within the repertoire at all time points.

The rearrangement uses TRBV12-5 and TRBJ1-2, with D unresolved. The receptor comes from a woman aged 30 to 39 with HIV. The sample was unsorted PBMCs, taken 1.9 years after starting antiretroviral therapy. This CDR3 is CASYSNHGYTF. As DNA, the CDR3 is TGTGCTAGTTACAGCAACCATGGCTACACCTTC. The whole variable domain, remainder taken from reference TRBV12-5 and TRBJ1-2, is DARVTQTPRHKVTEMGQEVTMRCQPILGHNTVFWYRQTMMQGLELLAYFRNRAPLDDSGMPKDRFSAEMPDATLATLKIQPSEPRDSAVYFCASYSNHGYTFGSGTRLTVV.